One sample yielded the 11 T cell receptor beta chains listed below, sequenced in a study of shared clonotypes between healthy human individuals. Only in-frame clones appear in the TCRdb table, and some are missing; sequencing was by immunoSEQ multiplex PCR. This sample has over 1.5 million clones, with under 99% found just once. The source material was naive CD4+ T cells sorted from blood. As to subset: CD45RA+ positively selected. The receptors originated from a man aged 25 to 45 in good health.

The genes are TRBV29-1 and TRBJ1-1; TRBD1 agrees at 7 bases. Germline lookup yields CDR1 SQVTM and CDR2 ANQGSEA. The J segment lost 1 base and the V segment lost 7 bases, leaving 3 bases of the junction unmatched. The CDR3 contains 12 residues. CDR3 sequence reads: CSAGQANTEAFF. CDR3 nucleotide sequence: TGCAGCGCTGGACAGGCGAACACTGAAGCTTTCTTT.

CDR3 nucleotide sequence: TGTGCCAGCTCACCAATTTCCCGAAGCGGGAGAGATGAGCAGTTCTTC. This encodes CASSPISRSGRDEQFF. The chain carries TRBV18 and TRBJ2-1; 8 bases are a match to TRBD2. Per the germline V gene, CDR1 is KGHSH and CDR2 is LQKENI. The J segment lost 8 bases and the V segment lost 2 bases, leaving 11 bases of the junction unmatched. The CDR3 extends over 16 amino acids.

This rearrangement joins TRBV28 to TRBJ2-5, with a tentative D call TRBD2 (5 bases). Per the germline V gene, CDR1 is MDHEN and CDR2 is SYDVKM. The germline V and J ends were trimmed by 3 bases and 4 bases, with 18 bases remaining between them. The CDR3 runs to 16 residues. The CDR3 here is CASSFHDPGSGETQYF. The CDR3 coding sequence is TGTGCCAGCAGTTTCCACGACCCGGGGTCGGGAGAGACCCAGTACTTC.

The chain links TRBV5-1 to TRBJ2-6; maybe TRBD1 (6 bases). The CDR3 is 17 residues long. The germline V gene encodes CDR1 SGHRS and CDR2 YFSETQ. V shed 1 base and J shed 2 bases, with 13 bases lying between them. CDR3: CASSLIVQGPGANVLTF. CDR3 sequence (DNA): TGCGCCAGCAGCTTGATAGTACAGGGTCCTGGGGCCAACGTCCTGACTTTC. Full variable domain (remainder filled in from reference TRBV5-1 and TRBJ2-6): KAGVTQTPRYLIKTRGQQVTLSCSPISGHRSVSWYQQTPGQGLQFLFEYFSETQRNKGNFPGRFSGRQFSNSRSEMNVSTLELGDSALYLCASSLIVQGPGANVLTFGAGSRLTVL.

The chain has TRBV6-6 and TRBJ2-4, with 8 bases matching TRBD2. The CDR3 covers 16 residues. Germline V gene lookup returns CDR1 MNHNY and CDR2 SVGAGI (reference sequence). With 3 bases clipped from V and 6 bases from J, the junction kept 10 bases outside the gene matches. The DNA for the CDR3 is TGTGCCAGCAGTTATTTCGGCGGGAGGCCGGGAAACATTCAGTACTTC. This codes for CASSYFGGRPGNIQYF.

This chain connects TRBV18 to TRBJ2-3; TRBD1 is a possible D gene (5 bases). Germline CDR1 KGHSH, CDR2 LQKENI. V lost 6 bases, J lost 1 base, and 11 bases lay in between. This CDR3 is built from 14 residues. Here the CDR3 reads CASSDRLGTDTQYF. The DNA for the CDR3 is TGTGCCAGCTCCGACAGATTGGGCACAGATACGCAGTATTTT.

The chain uses TRBV10-3 and TRBJ2-2, with unresolved D. The CDR3 is 12 amino acids. The V and J ends lost 5 bases and 10 bases respectively, with 11 bases between them. Germline V gene data show CDR1 as ENHRY and CDR2 as SYGVKD. The CDR3 DNA is TGTGCCATCAGTAACAACCCCCCGGAGCTGTTTTTT. Its protein product is CAISNNPPELFF.

On this clone itself: The identical CDR3 is also encoded by other nucleotide sequences in the sample. The chain carries TRBV5-6 and TRBJ1-1; 7 bases agree with TRBD1. This CDR3 has 13 amino acids. With 4 bases clipped from V and 4 bases from J, the junction kept 4 bases outside the gene matches. Germline-derived CDR1 and CDR2 are SGHDT and YYEEEE. This CDR3 is CASSPTGRTEAFF. The CDR3 DNA reads TGTGCCAGCAGCCCGACAGGGCGCACTGAAGCTTTCTTT.

This sequence joins TRBV5-6 and TRBJ1-1; D call uncertain. CDR1 and CDR2 from the germline V gene are SGHDT and YYEEEE. V lost 2 bases to trimming and J lost 1 base, with 9 bases between them. This CDR3 has 14 amino acids. The chain's CDR3 is CASSFVSSNTEAFF. DNA of the CDR3: TGTGCCAGCAGCTTTGTTTCTTCGAACACTGAAGCTTTCTTT.

V is TRBV9 and J is TRBJ2-3; D gene uncertain. CDR3 length equals 13 residues. The germline V gene encodes CDR1 SGDLS and CDR2 YYNGEE. Trimming cost V 3 bases and J 2 bases, with 7 bases left between them. The CDR3 nucleotides are TGTGCCAGCAGCGCGGGCTCCACAGATACGCAGTATTTT. This codes for CASSAGSTDTQYF. Looking up the rest from reference TRBV9 and TRBJ2-3 gives the full variable domain: DSGVTQTPKHLITATGQRVTLRCSPRSGDLSVYWYQQSLDQGLQFLIQYYNGEERAKGNILERFSAQQFPDLHSELNLSSLELGDSALYFCASSAGSTDTQYFGPGTRLTVL.

In this sample, this clone turned up once. This chain links TRBV7-8 with TRBJ2-3; 8 bases agree with TRBD2. Germline V gives CDR1 SGHVS, CDR2 FQNEAQ. The CDR3 is 15 amino acids. The ends lost 5 bases at V and 6 bases at J; junction bases unmatched: 10. This chain's CDR3 is CASSPMSGRGDTQYF. The DNA of the CDR3 is TGTGCCAGCAGCCCGATGAGCGGGAGAGGTGATACGCAGTATTTT.